The 27 T cell receptor beta chains listed next were all sequenced from one sample in a study of cytomegalovirus exposure and HLA in healthy donors. PCR used 60 Vbeta primers and 13 Jbeta primers. Assay used: immunoSEQ multiplex PCR; TCRdb lists only in-frame clones, some missing. Of 200,000 to 250,000 clones listed, roughly 82% are singletons. Material for sequencing was PBMCs. The receptors shown here come from a woman in her forties in good health and CMV-seropositive.

This sequence joins TRBV2 and TRBJ1-5; D is possibly TRBD1 (6 bases). There are 15 residues in the CDR3. Trimming shortened V by 6 bases and J by 6 bases, and 18 bases separated the two germline ends. The germline gives CDR1 SNHLY, CDR2 FYNNEI. The CDR3 coding sequence is TGTGCCAGCAGAAAGATGGCAGGGGTAGGTCAGCCCCAGCATTTT. The encoded protein is CASRKMAGVGQPQHF.

The V and J genes are TRBV14 and TRBJ2-1; 7 positions agree with TRBD2. This CDR3 comprises 15 residues. The J segment lost 2 bases and the V segment lost 4 bases, leaving 5 bases of the junction unmatched. Germline CDR1 reads SGHDN; CDR2 reads FVKESK. CDR3 sequence reads: CASSLTGTTYNEQFF. The CDR3 coding sequence is TGTGCCAGCAGCCTAACCGGGACTACCTACAATGAGCAGTTCTTC.

A few counts support this clone. The rearrangement uses TRBV4-3 and TRBJ2-7; 9 nucleotides match TRBD1. Germline V gives CDR1 LGHNA, CDR2 YSLEER. The CDR3 length is 17 residues. J lost 2 bases, V lost 0 bases, and 8 bases had no gene match. This CDR3 is CASSQDWFGTGPYEQYF. CDR3 sequence (DNA): TGCGCCAGCAGCCAAGATTGGTTCGGGACAGGGCCCTACGAGCAGTACTTC.

V is TRBV30 and J is TRBJ2-3, with 7 bases fitting TRBD1. This CDR3 comprises 13 residues. Germline V gene sequence: CDR1 GTSNPN, CDR2 SVGIG (reference sequence). The V gene end was trimmed by 5 bases and the J gene end by 1 base; junction bases not matched to a gene: 3. For the CDR3, the DNA is TGTGCCTGGTCAGGGGGAGGCACAGATACGCAGTATTTT. It encodes CAWSGGGTDTQYF.

V gene TRBV18 combines with J gene TRBJ1-2; perhaps TRBD1 as D (6 bases). V lost 4 bases, J lost 3 bases, and 12 bases lay in between. Germline CDR1 and CDR2: KGHSH and LQKENI. The CDR3 runs 14 residues. The CDR3 sequence is CASSLRGLDYGYTF. The CDR3 DNA follows: TGTGCCAGCTCACTCAGGGGACTAGACTATGGCTACACCTTC. Full variable domain (remainder filled in from reference TRBV18 and TRBJ1-2): NAGVMQNPRHLVRRRGQEARLRCSPMKGHSHVYWYRQLPEEGLKFMVYLQKENIIDESGMPKERFSAEFPKEGPSILRIQQVVRGDSAAYFCASSLRGLDYGYTFGSGTRLTVV.

The chain carries TRBV9 and TRBJ2-3, with D possibly matching TRBD2 (6 bases). Germline CDR1 reads SGDLS; CDR2 reads YYNGEE. The V gene lost 3 bases and the J gene lost 0 bases, with 8 bases spanning the gap. The CDR3 spans 14 residues. The CDR3 coding sequence is TGTGCCAGCAGCGCCCGGGGGAGCACAGATACGCAGTATTTT. Its translation: CASSARGSTDTQYF.

The J gene is TRBJ2-1, the V gene TRBV7-9; 11 positions agree with TRBD2. V shed 1 base and J 8 bases; nucleotides not matched to a gene: 4. The CDR3 has 15 amino acids. The germline CDR1 and CDR2 sequences are SEHNR and FQNEAQ (reference sequence). The CDR3 here is CASSLVTSGSDEQFF. The DNA for the CDR3 is TGTGCCAGCAGCTTAGTAACTAGCGGGAGCGATGAGCAGTTCTTC.

Of note for this clone: Compared with germline, one end of the junction differs, possibly owing to a read error. CDR3 protein: CASSQAQGGYNEQFF. In DNA, the CDR3 is TGTGCCAGCAGTCAAGCACAGGGTGGGTACAATGAGCAGTTCTTC. V usage is TRBV4-2 and J usage is TRBJ2-1; tentatively, D is TRBD1 (6 bases). Germline values: CDR1 LGHNA, CDR2 YNFKEQ. This CDR3 region has 15 residues.

V is TRBV5-1 and J is TRBJ1-2; TRBD1 matches at 8 bases. Trimming took 6 bases from V and 3 from J; bases not matched to a gene: 10. This CDR3 comprises 15 residues. Germline V gene data show CDR1 as SGHRS and CDR2 as YFSETQ. Here the CDR3 reads CASIDRTGRDYGYTF. The CDR3 DNA follows: TGCGCCAGCATCGACCGGACAGGGCGGGACTATGGCTACACCTTC.

Concerning this clone: Sequence at one end of the junction differs from germline and may be a read error. The V call is TRBV7-9, the J call TRBJ2-5, with TRBD2 as a possible D gene (5 bases). The CDR3 is 13 residues long. Germline CDR1 and CDR2: SEHNR and FQNEAQ (reference sequence). The CDR3 loop reads CSSSLYGIETQYF. The CDR3 nucleotides are TGTTCCAGCAGCTTATACGGGATAGAGACCCAGTACTTC. The full variable domain, rest sourced from reference TRBV7-9 and TRBJ2-5, is DTGVSQNPRHKITKRGQNVTFRCDPISEHNRLYWYRQTLGQGPEFLTYFQNEAQLEKSRLLSDRFSAERPKGSFSTLEIQRTEQGDSAMYLCSSSLYGIETQYFGPGTRLLVL.

The CDR3, as DNA: TGTGCCTGGAGAGGGACTAGCGGGAGGTACGAGCAGTACTTC. Protein sequence: CAWRGTSGRYEQYF. The chain uses TRBV30 and TRBJ2-7; 15 nucleotides match TRBD2. J was trimmed by 4 bases and V by 3 bases; bases with no gene match: 1. Germline CDR1 GTSNPN, CDR2 SVGIG (reference sequence). This CDR3 has 14 residues. Full variable domain (remainder filled in from reference TRBV30 and TRBJ2-7): SQTIHQWPATLVQPVGSPLSLECTVEGTSNPNLYWYRQAAGRGLQLLFYSVGIGQISSEVPQNLSASRPQDRQFILSSKKLLLSDSGFYLCAWRGTSGRYEQYFGPGTRLTVT.

This chain connects TRBV5-1 to TRBJ2-7; 8 nucleotides agree with TRBD1. This CDR3 is built from 15 residues. Trimming cost V 4 bases and J 3 bases; bases outside gene matches: 9. The germline V gene has CDR1 SGHRS and CDR2 YFSETQ. CDR3 sequence (DNA): TGCGCCAGCAGCCCCGGACAGGGATTCTTCTACGAGCAGTACTTC. Translation gives CASSPGQGFFYEQYF. The full variable domain, completed using reference TRBV5-1 and TRBJ2-7, is KAGVTQTPRYLIKTRGQQVTLSCSPISGHRSVSWYQQTPGQGLQFLFEYFSETQRNKGNFPGRFSGRQFSNSRSEMNVSTLELGDSALYLCASSPGQGFFYEQYFGPGTRLTVT.

This chain joins TRBV10-3 and TRBJ2-7, with 9 bases fitting TRBD2. The V gene's germline CDR1 is ENHRY and CDR2 SYGVKD. The CDR3 contains 13 residues. The J segment lost 5 bases and the V segment lost 11 bases, leaving 10 bases of the junction unmatched. The CDR3: CAVRGGAGHEQYF. Here the CDR3 DNA reads TGTGCCGTGCGGGGGGGAGCCGGGCACGAGCAGTACTTC.

This clone was seen once. J is TRBJ1-1 and V is TRBV5-6, with TRBD1 matching over 7 bases. The CDR3 has 14 amino acids. CDR1 and CDR2 (germline): SGHDT, YYEEEE. The ends lost 5 bases at V and 3 bases at J; junction bases unmatched: 7. The CDR3 DNA is TGTGCCAGCAGTTGGGACGACAGGGACACTGAAGCTTTCTTT. This gives the protein CASSWDDRDTEAFF.

This chain uses TRBV13 with TRBJ1-3; 11 bases are a match to TRBD1. The germline V gene encodes CDR1 PRHDT and CDR2 FYEKMQ (reference sequence). The trim removed 5 bases at V and 4 bases at J, leaving 16 bases unmatched. This CDR3 is 19 amino acids long. The CDR3 DNA reads as TGTGCCAGCAGCCCACGGCTACCGGGACAGGGGGAATTAGGAAACACCATATATTTT. Translated, it gives CASSPRLPGQGELGNTIYF.

The J gene is TRBJ2-4, the V gene TRBV5-1; TRBD2 matches 11 bases. After removal of 4 bases from V and 9 bases from J, the junction contained 15 bases not matched to a gene. Germline V gene data show CDR1 as SGHRS and CDR2 as YFSETQ. The CDR3 has 17 amino acids. CDR3 sequence: CASSVGVAGGRWGIQYF. The CDR3 region has the DNA TGCGCCAGCAGCGTGGGGGTAGCGGGGGGGCGTTGGGGCATTCAGTACTTC.

This chain uses TRBV4-1 with TRBJ1-4, with 7 bases lining up with TRBD1. This CDR3 contains 15 residues. Germline assignment: CDR1 MGHRA and CDR2 YSYEKL. The trim removed 0 bases at V and 8 bases at J, leaving 6 bases unmatched. The CDR3 DNA reads as TGCGCCAGCAGCCAAGATACAGGGGACGGGGAAAAACTGTTTTTT. It translates to CASSQDTGDGEKLFF.

The rearrangement links TRBV5-1 to TRBJ2-3; TRBD2 matches at 9 bases. The CDR3 consists of 11 residues. CDR1 SGHRS and CDR2 YFSETQ come from the germline V gene. The junction had 1 base not matched to a gene; V was cut back by 3 bases and J by 11 bases. CDR3 sequence: CASSYSGGQYF. The CDR3, as DNA: TGCGCCAGCAGCTATAGCGGGGGGCAGTATTTT.

This clone was detected only a few times. The J gene is TRBJ2-2, the V gene TRBV4-1; TRBD1 matches at 8 bases. The V segment lost 5 bases and the J segment 6 bases; nucleotides outside the gene matches: 8. Germline CDR1 is MGHRA and CDR2 is YSYEKL. The CDR3 runs 15 residues. CDR3 in DNA: TGCGCCAGCAGCTTACCGACAGGGGTCGCCGGGGAGCTGTTTTTT. Protein: CASSLPTGVAGELFF.

This chain links TRBV4-2 with TRBJ2-1; the D gene is possibly TRBD2 (5 bases). The CDR3 runs 16 residues. The ends were cut back, 0 bases at V and 0 bases at J, with 9 bases in the middle. Germline CDR1 reads LGHNA; CDR2 reads YNFKEQ. The CDR3 here is CASSQDSAGSYNEQFF. DNA for the CDR3: TGTGCCAGCAGCCAAGATTCGGCGGGCTCCTACAATGAGCAGTTCTTC.

The J gene is TRBJ2-1, the V gene TRBV10-3, with TRBD2 as a possible D gene (6 bases). CDR1 is ENHRY, CDR2 SYGVKD, per germline. Trimming removed 9 bases at V and 0 bases at J, with 12 bases between. This CDR3 is built from 14 residues. CDR3 nucleotide sequence: TGTGCCATGGCGCGGGAAAGCTCCTACAATGAGCAGTTCTTC. Its translation: CAMARESSYNEQFF.

The gene calls are TRBV6-5 and TRBJ1-3, with 7 bases identical to TRBD1. This CDR3 contains 14 residues. Germline CDR1 MNHEY, CDR2 SVGAGI. J was trimmed by 0 bases and V by 8 bases; bases with no gene match: 4. The CDR3 DNA follows: TGTGCCAGCGGACAGGACTTCTCTGGAAACACCATATATTTT. Its protein is CASGQDFSGNTIYF.

J is TRBJ2-4 and V is TRBV7-3; D possibly corresponds to TRBD2 (6 bases). CDR1 SGHTA and CDR2 FQGTGA come from the germline V gene. The germline V and J ends were trimmed by 5 bases and 1 base, with 18 bases remaining between them. This CDR3 is built from 17 residues. The CDR3 loop reads CASSPTAGSGAKNIQYF. CDR3 DNA: TGTGCCAGCAGCCCCACGGCGGGGTCGGGTGCCAAAAACATTCAGTACTTC.

The chain couples TRBV5-1 to TRBJ2-7; D not resolved. This CDR3 is 13 amino acids long. Trimming took off 3 bases at V and 2 bases at J, with 9 bases between the two ends. Looked up from germline, CDR1 is SGHRS and CDR2 is YFSETQ. CDR3 protein: CASSSPSTYEQYF. The CDR3 nucleotides read TGCGCCAGCAGCTCACCATCTACCTACGAGCAGTACTTC.

V is TRBV5-1 and J is TRBJ2-5, with D tentatively TRBD1 (6 bases). Germline CDR1 and CDR2: SGHRS and YFSETQ. This CDR3 has 12 residues. Trimming removed 1 base from V and 7 bases from J, with 8 bases in between. CDR3 DNA: TGCGCCAGCAGCTTGCCCAGGGGGACCCAGTACTTC. Protein product: CASSLPRGTQYF.

The chain recombines TRBV5-4 with TRBJ2-3; D might be TRBD2 (5 bases). V was cut by 4 bases and J by 2 bases, with 17 bases left in between. This CDR3 contains 16 residues. Germline V gene sequence: CDR1 SGHNT, CDR2 YYREEE (reference sequence). The CDR3 coding sequence is TGTGCCAGCAGCGGAATGGGTCCGGGGAACACAGATACGCAGTATTTT. It specifies CASSGMGPGNTDTQYF.

This chain joins TRBV7-8 and TRBJ2-3; TRBD2 aligns across 7 bases. There are 15 residues in the CDR3. Germline CDR1 and CDR2: SGHVS and FQNEAQ. The J segment lost 3 bases and the V segment lost 1 base, leaving 4 bases of the junction unmatched. Written as DNA, the CDR3 is TGTGCCAGCAGCTTAGTGGGAGGGCCAACAGATACGCAGTATTTT. Residues: CASSLVGGPTDTQYF.